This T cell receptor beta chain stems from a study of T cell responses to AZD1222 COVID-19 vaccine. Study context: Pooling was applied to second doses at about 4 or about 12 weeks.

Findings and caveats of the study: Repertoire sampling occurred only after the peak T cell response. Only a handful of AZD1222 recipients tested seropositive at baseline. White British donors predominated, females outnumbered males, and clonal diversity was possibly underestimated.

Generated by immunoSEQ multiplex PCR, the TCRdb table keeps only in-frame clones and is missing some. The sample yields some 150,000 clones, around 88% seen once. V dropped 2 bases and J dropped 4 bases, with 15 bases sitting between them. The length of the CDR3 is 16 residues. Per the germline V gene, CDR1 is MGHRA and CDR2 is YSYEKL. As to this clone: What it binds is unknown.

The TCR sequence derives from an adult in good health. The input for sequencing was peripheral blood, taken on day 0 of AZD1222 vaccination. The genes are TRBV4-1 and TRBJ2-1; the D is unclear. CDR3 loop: CASSQPGQTKYNEQFF. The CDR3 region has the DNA TGCGCCAGCAGCCAACCGGGCCAGACGAAATACAATGAGCAGTTCTTC.